This paragraph covers one T cell receptor (beta chain) sequence. Its antigen is unknown. These data belong to a study of chemoradiotherapy in HPV16-positive cancers. The overall study: Candidate HPV-specific T-cell clones and common TCR motifs came from functional assays in two HPV16-positive patients.

The assay was immunoSEQ multiplex PCR, and TCRdb's table has in-frame clones only and misses some. The sample has almost 15,000 clones, about 86% seen once. Findings of the study overall: Candidate HPV-specific clones and E7-related TCR motifs grew in tumor during treatment. Better recurrence-free survival went with HPV-responsive T-cell expansion in HPV16-positive patients.

The sample here was blood, taken from a patient who underwent chemoradiotherapy. The TCR sequence derives from a human donor with HPV-associated anogenital cancer.

CDR3 sequence (DNA): TGTGCCAGCAGCTTAGACGGGACCCTCGATGAGCAGTTCTTC. The encoded protein is CASSLDGTLDEQFF. The rearrangement links TRBV7-2 to TRBJ2-1; D possibly matches TRBD1 or TRBD2 (5 bases each). Germline V gene lookup returns CDR1 SGHTA and CDR2 FQGNSA. V was cut by 1 base and J by 8 bases, with 12 bases left in between. The CDR3 is made up of 14 amino acids.